The 24 T cell receptor beta chains below come from one sample, sequenced in a study of T cells in localized non-small cell lung cancer. Measured with immunoSEQ multiplex PCR; TCRdb has only the in-frame clones, and not every one. This table holds 3,500 to 4,000 clones, about 29% found once. The source material was lung tumor tissue, sampled before any cancer treatment. The receptors were gathered from a man aged 40 to 70 with stage I lung adenocarcinoma.

This clone came up a few times. The chain links TRBV18 to TRBJ2-2; 7 bases match TRBD1. The CDR3 runs 15 residues. In germline, CDR1 is KGHSH, CDR2 LQKENI. V lost 4 bases to trimming and J lost 5 bases; unmatched junction nucleotides: 7. The CDR3, as DNA: TGTGCCAGCTCACTTCGACAGGGTCGGACCGGGGAGCTGTTTTTT. This encodes CASSLRQGRTGELFF.

In its sample, this clone is large (0.1 to 1%). V and J are TRBV11-3 and TRBJ2-3, with 9 nucleotides matching TRBD2. This CDR3 comprises 16 residues. J was trimmed by 1 base and V by 5 bases; bases with no gene match: 7. Germline V CDR1 and CDR2: SGHNT, YENEEA. The CDR3 reads CASSPSTSGGTDTQYF. The DNA of the CDR3 is TGTGCCAGCAGCCCATCGACTAGCGGAGGCACAGATACGCAGTATTTT. Full variable domain (outside the CDR3, taken from reference TRBV11-3 and TRBJ2-3): EAGVVQSPRYKIIEKKQPVAFWCNPISGHNTLYWYLQNLGQGPELLIRYENEEAVDDSQLPKDRFSAERLKGVDSTLKIQPAELGDSAVYLCASSPSTSGGTDTQYFGPGTRLTVL.

This clone was counted only a few times. The chain is built from TRBV15 and TRBJ2-4; tentative D call: TRBD1 (6 bases). The CDR3 is made up of 14 amino acids. V lost 6 bases to trimming and J lost 1 base, with 10 bases between them. The V gene's germline CDR1 is LNHNV and CDR2 YYDKDF (reference sequence). The CDR3 DNA follows: TGTGCCACCAGGGCAGGGGTTGCCAAAAACATTCAGTACTTC. It yields the protein CATRAGVAKNIQYF.

V is TRBV12-5 and J is TRBJ2-6, with D unclear. Between the trimmed V and J ends, which lost 4 bases and 0 bases, there was a span of 10 bases. Germline V gene lookup returns CDR1 LGHNT and CDR2 FRNRAP. CDR3 length: 16 amino acids. The CDR3 bases are TGTGCTAGTGGTTCCCTCATTTCCTCTGGGGCCAACGTCCTGACTTTC. Encoded protein: CASGSLISSGANVLTF.

This clone was seen only a few times. The chain combines TRBV11-3 with TRBJ1-1; 10 bases fit TRBD1. Per germline, CDR1 SGHNT and CDR2 YENEEA. V gave up 3 bases and J gave up 5 bases; unmatched junction bases: 3. The CDR3 totals 14 residues. Here the CDR3 reads CASSLGQGTTEAFF. CDR3 nucleotide sequence: TGTGCCAGCAGCTTGGGACAGGGGACAACTGAAGCTTTCTTT.

The genes are TRBV30 and TRBJ2-7, with D possibly being TRBD2 (6 bases). Trimming took 8 bases from V and 5 from J, leaving 16 bases between them. The CDR3 loop spans 12 amino acids. Germline V lookup: CDR1 GTSNPN, CDR2 SVGIG (reference sequence). The CDR3 DNA reads TGTGCCAGAAGGGACTCCTACAACGAGCAGTACTTC. Translation gives CARRDSYNEQYF.

This clone was observed a few times. The gene calls are TRBV11-3 and TRBJ1-1; D call uncertain. V was cut by 2 bases and J by 1 base, with 8 bases left in between. The CDR3 sequence is 14 residues long. CDR1 is SGHNT and CDR2 is YENEEA in the germline V gene. In DNA, the CDR3 is TGTGCCAGCAGCTTAATGGGCGGGAACACTGAAGCTTTCTTT. Protein sequence: CASSLMGGNTEAFF. The entire variable domain, with the rest obtained from reference TRBV11-3 and TRBJ1-1, is as follows: EAGVVQSPRYKIIEKKQPVAFWCNPISGHNTLYWYLQNLGQGPELLIRYENEEAVDDSQLPKDRFSAERLKGVDSTLKIQPAELGDSAVYLCASSLMGGNTEAFFGQGTRLTVV.

This clone was detected a few times. The chain uses TRBV6-8 and TRBJ2-7, with 8 bases lining up with TRBD1. The length of the CDR3 is 14 residues. Germline loops: CDR1 MNHGY, CDR2 SAAAGT. V was clipped by 6 bases and J by 2 bases; unmatched bases: 6. The CDR3 region has the DNA TGTGCCAGCAGGGACCGGGACAGGCCCTACGAGCAGTACTTC. As protein: CASRDRDRPYEQYF.

The chain carries TRBV11-3 and TRBJ2-7; possibly TRBD1 or TRBD2 for D (6 bases each). The CDR3 runs to 14 residues. Germline lookup yields CDR1 SGHNT and CDR2 YENEEA. V was pared by 2 bases and J by 5 bases, with 13 bases between. The CDR3 protein is CASSLNQGGNEQYF. The CDR3 nucleotides read TGTGCCAGCAGCTTAAACCAAGGGGGGAACGAGCAGTACTTC.

The CDR3 sequence: CASSPSLNRVGRSNQPQHF. The DNA for the CDR3 is TGTGCCAGCTCCCCAAGTCTCAACAGGGTGGGTCGTAGCAATCAGCCCCAGCATTTT. The chain combines TRBV18 with TRBJ1-5, with D perhaps matching TRBD1 (6 bases). CDR3 length: 19 residues. V was shortened by 6 bases and J by 0 bases, with 24 bases between the two germline ends. Germline CDR1 is KGHSH and CDR2 is LQKENI.

This chain uses TRBV28 with TRBJ2-2; D might be TRBD1 or TRBD2, each matching 5 bases. V was cut by 2 bases and J by 5 bases, with 21 bases left in between. CDR3 length equals 18 residues. The germline gives CDR1 MDHEN, CDR2 SYDVKM. CDR3 region: CASSLEVFRDEGTGELFF. Written as DNA, the CDR3 is TGTGCCAGCAGTTTAGAGGTATTCAGGGATGAGGGGACCGGGGAGCTGTTTTTT.

This clone has more than one count but fewer than ten. The V gene is TRBV28, the J gene TRBJ1-1, with D possibly TRBD1 on 6 matching bases. Trimming shortened V by 2 bases and J by 7 bases, and 8 bases separated the two germline ends. Per germline, CDR1 MDHEN and CDR2 SYDVKM. There are 12 residues in the CDR3. CDR3 bases: TGTGCCAGCAGTTTAGGACAGTTTGAAGCTTTCTTT. This sequence encodes CASSLGQFEAFF.

V usage is TRBV28 and J usage is TRBJ2-1; 14 positions match TRBD2. Germline CDR1 MDHEN, CDR2 SYDVKM. V shed 5 bases, J shed 9 bases, and the junction held 6 bases outside the gene matches. The CDR3 sequence is 15 residues long. The CDR3 nucleotides read TGTGCCAGCAGTCTGGGGACTAGCGGGAGTGTTGAGCAGTTCTTC. Translating gives CASSLGTSGSVEQFF.

The chain combines TRBV30 with TRBJ1-1; no definite D call. Germline-derived CDR1 and CDR2 are GTSNPN and SVGIG (reference sequence). V shed 0 bases and J shed 5 bases, with 13 bases lying between them. This CDR3 is 14 amino acids long. CDR3 sequence: CAWSVPRGGTEAFF. Written as DNA, the CDR3 is TGTGCCTGGAGTGTACCTCGGGGAGGGACTGAAGCTTTCTTT.

The gene calls are TRBV11-3 and TRBJ1-4; no clear D. This CDR3 is built from 16 residues. Trimming stripped 3 bases from V and 2 bases from J, with 13 bases between. The germline V gene has CDR1 SGHNT and CDR2 YENEEA. CDR3 sequence: CASSLGTMGTNEKLFF. In nucleotides, the CDR3 is TGTGCCAGCAGCTTGGGAACTATGGGGACTAATGAAAAACTGTTTTTT.

The rearrangement uses TRBV19 and TRBJ1-1; unclear D gene. In germline, CDR1 is LNHDA, CDR2 SQIVND (reference sequence). The V end was cut by 5 bases, the J end by 1 base, with 8 bases between. The CDR3 is 13 amino acids. CDR3 bases: TGTGCCAGTAGTTGGTCAGGGAACACTGAAGCTTTCTTT. The encoded protein is CASSWSGNTEAFF.

CDR3 DNA: TGCAGCGTTGAAGACCGGGACAGGGCACCCGGGGAGCTGTTTTTT. Translated: CSVEDRDRAPGELFF. The chain employs TRBV29-1 and TRBJ2-2, with 9 nucleotides matching TRBD1. Germline values: CDR1 SQVTM, CDR2 ANQGSEA. The length of the CDR3 is 15 residues. With 0 bases clipped from V and 6 bases from J, the junction kept 5 bases outside the gene matches.

The genes are TRBV19 and TRBJ2-4; no clear D gene. The ends were cut back, 0 bases at V and 12 bases at J, with 9 bases in the middle. This CDR3 has 12 residues. Looked up from germline, CDR1 is LNHDA and CDR2 is SQIVND (reference sequence). This CDR3 is CASSIDRQAQYF. CDR3 sequence (DNA): TGTGCCAGTAGTATAGATCGACAAGCTCAGTACTTC.

The chain carries TRBV19 and TRBJ2-7; 9 bases agree with TRBD2. This CDR3 is 15 amino acids long. CDR1 is LNHDA and CDR2 is SQIVND in the germline V gene (reference sequence). V lost 2 bases to trimming and J lost 0 bases; unmatched junction nucleotides: 2. CDR3 bases: TGTGCCAGTAGTATACAGCGGGGGGACTCCTACGAGCAGTACTTC. This encodes CASSIQRGDSYEQYF.

The J gene is TRBJ1-2, the V gene TRBV19; 9 nucleotides agree with TRBD1. V was pared by 7 bases and J by 4 bases, with 10 bases of the junction left unmatched. The CDR3 length is 15 residues. CDR1 and CDR2 (germline): LNHDA, SQIVND (reference sequence). The CDR3 DNA is TGTGCCAGTAACTGGGAACGGACAGGGGTCTATGGCTACACCTTC. Protein product: CASNWERTGVYGYTF.

A word on this clone: A junction end diverges from the germline sequence, so it may reflect a read error. This rearrangement joins TRBV9 to TRBJ2-1, with D unclear. CDR1 and CDR2 from the germline V gene are SGDLS and YYNGEE. The CDR3 spans 14 residues. Here the CDR3 reads CASSVDGTYNEQFF. DNA of the CDR3: TGTGCCAGCAGTGTAGACGGCACCTACAATGAGCAGTTCTTC. The complete variable domain, with remaining parts taken from reference TRBV9 and TRBJ2-1, reads DSGVTQTPKHLITATGQRVTLRCSPRSGDLSVYWYQQSLDQGLQFLIQYYNGEERAKGNILERFSAQQFPDLHSELNLSSLELGDSALYFCASSVDGTYNEQFFGPGTRLTVL.

V and J are TRBV19 and TRBJ2-1, with D unclear. This CDR3 comprises 14 residues. Trimming cost V 7 bases and J 7 bases, with 17 bases left between them. Germline values: CDR1 LNHDA, CDR2 SQIVND (reference sequence). CDR3 DNA sequence: TGTGCCAGTACTCAGGCTATACTCGCGAATGAGCAGTTCTTC. Encoded protein: CASTQAILANEQFF.

The table lists this clone with a few counts. The chain uses TRBV11-3 and TRBJ2-7; 8 nucleotides align to TRBD2. The ends lost 5 bases at V and 0 bases at J; junction bases unmatched: 6. This CDR3 comprises 15 residues. Per germline, CDR1 SGHNT and CDR2 YENEEA. The CDR3 DNA reads as TGTGCCAGCAGCCCCGGGGGGGCGGGCTCCTACGAGCAGTACTTC. Its translation: CASSPGGAGSYEQYF.

This clone has just one count. This chain connects TRBV19 to TRBJ1-2, with 12 nucleotides matching TRBD1. Germline CDR1 is LNHDA and CDR2 is SQIVND (reference sequence). The CDR3 has 15 amino acids. V lost 5 bases and J lost 6; bases outside the gene matches: 7. The CDR3, as DNA: TGTGCCAGTAGTTCCGGGACAGGGGGCTTTAATGGCTACACCTTC. It translates to CASSSGTGGFNGYTF.